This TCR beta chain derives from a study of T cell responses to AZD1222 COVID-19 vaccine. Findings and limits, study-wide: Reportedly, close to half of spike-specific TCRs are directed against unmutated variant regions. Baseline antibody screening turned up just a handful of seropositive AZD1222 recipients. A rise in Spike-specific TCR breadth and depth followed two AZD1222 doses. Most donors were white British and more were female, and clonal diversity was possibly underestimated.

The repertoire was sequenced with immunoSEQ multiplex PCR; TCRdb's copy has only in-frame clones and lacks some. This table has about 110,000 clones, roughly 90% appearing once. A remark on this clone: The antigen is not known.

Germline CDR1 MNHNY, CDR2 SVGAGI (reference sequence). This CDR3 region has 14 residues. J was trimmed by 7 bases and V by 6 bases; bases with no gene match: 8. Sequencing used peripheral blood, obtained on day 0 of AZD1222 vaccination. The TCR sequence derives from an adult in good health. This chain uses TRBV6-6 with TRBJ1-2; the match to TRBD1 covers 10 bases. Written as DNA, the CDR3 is TGTGCCAGCAGCCCCGGGACAGGGGTCGGTGGCTACACCTTC. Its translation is CASSPGTGVGGYTF.